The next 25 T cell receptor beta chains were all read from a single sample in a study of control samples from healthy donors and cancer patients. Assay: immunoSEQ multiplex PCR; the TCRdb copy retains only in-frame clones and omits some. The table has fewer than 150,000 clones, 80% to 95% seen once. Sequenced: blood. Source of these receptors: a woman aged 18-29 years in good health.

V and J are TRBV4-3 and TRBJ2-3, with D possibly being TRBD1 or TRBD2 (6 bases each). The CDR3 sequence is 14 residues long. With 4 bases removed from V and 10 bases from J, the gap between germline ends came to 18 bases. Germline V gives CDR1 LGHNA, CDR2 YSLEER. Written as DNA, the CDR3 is TGCGCCAGCAGCCCCGGTCGGGGGCGCGAAGCGCAGTATTTT. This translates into CASSPGRGREAQYF.

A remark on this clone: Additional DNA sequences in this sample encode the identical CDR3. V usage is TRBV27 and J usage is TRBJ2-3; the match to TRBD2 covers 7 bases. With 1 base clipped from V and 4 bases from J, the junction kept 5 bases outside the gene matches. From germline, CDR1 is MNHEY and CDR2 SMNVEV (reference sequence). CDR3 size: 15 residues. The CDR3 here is CASSLWGGTSDTQYF. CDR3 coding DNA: TGTGCCAGCAGTTTATGGGGAGGGACCTCAGATACGCAGTATTTT.

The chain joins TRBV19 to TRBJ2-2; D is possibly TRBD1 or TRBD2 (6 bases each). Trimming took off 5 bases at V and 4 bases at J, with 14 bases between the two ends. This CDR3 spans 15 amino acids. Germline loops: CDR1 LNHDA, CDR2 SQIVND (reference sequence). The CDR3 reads CASSPRGGSTGELFF. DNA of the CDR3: TGTGCCAGTAGTCCCAGAGGGGGGAGCACCGGGGAGCTGTTTTTT.

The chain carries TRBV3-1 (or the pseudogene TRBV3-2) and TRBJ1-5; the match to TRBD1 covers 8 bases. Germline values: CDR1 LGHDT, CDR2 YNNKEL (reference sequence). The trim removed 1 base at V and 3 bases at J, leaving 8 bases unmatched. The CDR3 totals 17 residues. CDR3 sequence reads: CASSQADRDISNQPQHF. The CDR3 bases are TGTGCCAGCAGCCAAGCGGACAGGGATATCTCCAATCAGCCCCAGCATTTT.

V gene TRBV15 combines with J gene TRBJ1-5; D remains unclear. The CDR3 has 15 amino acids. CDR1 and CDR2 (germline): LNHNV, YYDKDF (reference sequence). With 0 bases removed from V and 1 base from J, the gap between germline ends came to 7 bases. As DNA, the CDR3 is TGTGCCACCAGCAGAGATCGGTCGAGCAATCAGCCCCAGCATTTT. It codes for CATSRDRSSNQPQHF.

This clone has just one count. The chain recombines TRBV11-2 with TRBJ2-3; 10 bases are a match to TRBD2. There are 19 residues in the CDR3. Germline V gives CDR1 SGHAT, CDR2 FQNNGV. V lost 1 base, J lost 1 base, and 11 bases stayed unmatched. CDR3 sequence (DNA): TGTGCCAGCAGCTTAGTTTTTGCTAGCGGGAGCGGAGGCACAGATACGCAGTATTTT. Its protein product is CASSLVFASGSGGTDTQYF.

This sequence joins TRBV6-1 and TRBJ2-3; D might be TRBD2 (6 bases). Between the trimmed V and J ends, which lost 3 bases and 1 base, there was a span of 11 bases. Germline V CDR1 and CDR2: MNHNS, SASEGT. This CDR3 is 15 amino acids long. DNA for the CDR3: TGTGCCAGCAGTGATTTGGGCGGGGGCACAGATACGCAGTATTTT. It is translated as CASSDLGGGTDTQYF.

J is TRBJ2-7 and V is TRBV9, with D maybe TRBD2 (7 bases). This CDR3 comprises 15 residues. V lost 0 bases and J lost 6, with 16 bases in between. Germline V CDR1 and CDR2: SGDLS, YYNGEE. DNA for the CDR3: TGTGCCAGCAGCGTAGGGGGGGGCCGTGGGACCGAGCAGTACTTC. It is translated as CASSVGGGRGTEQYF. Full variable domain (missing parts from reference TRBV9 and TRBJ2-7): DSGVTQTPKHLITATGQRVTLRCSPRSGDLSVYWYQQSLDQGLQFLIQYYNGEERAKGNILERFSAQQFPDLHSELNLSSLELGDSALYFCASSVGGGRGTEQYFGPGTRLTVT.

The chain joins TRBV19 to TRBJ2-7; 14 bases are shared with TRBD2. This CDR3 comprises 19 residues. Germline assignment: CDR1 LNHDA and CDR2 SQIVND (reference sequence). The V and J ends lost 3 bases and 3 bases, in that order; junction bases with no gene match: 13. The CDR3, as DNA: TGTGCCAGTAGTATTCGGGTCGGATGGGGACTAGCGGGAGTCTACGAGCAGTACTTC. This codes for CASSIRVGWGLAGVYEQYF.

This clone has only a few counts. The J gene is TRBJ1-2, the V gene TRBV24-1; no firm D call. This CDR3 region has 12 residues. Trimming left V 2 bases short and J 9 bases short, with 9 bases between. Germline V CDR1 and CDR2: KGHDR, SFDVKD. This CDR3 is CATSDSTVSYTF. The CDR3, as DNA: TGTGCCACCAGTGATTCGACTGTTAGCTACACCTTC.

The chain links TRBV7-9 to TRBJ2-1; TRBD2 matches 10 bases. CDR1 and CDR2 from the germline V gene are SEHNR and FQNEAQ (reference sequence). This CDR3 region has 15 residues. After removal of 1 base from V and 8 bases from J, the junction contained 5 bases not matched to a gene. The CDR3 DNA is TGTGCCAGCAGCTTAGATGGGCTAGCGGGAGATGAGCAGTTCTTC. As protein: CASSLDGLAGDEQFF. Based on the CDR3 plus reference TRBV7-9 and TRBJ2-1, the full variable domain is DTGVSQNPRHKITKRGQNVTFRCDPISEHNRLYWYRQTLGQGPEFLTYFQNEAQLEKSRLLSDRFSAERPKGSFSTLEIQRTEQGDSAMYLCASSLDGLAGDEQFFGPGTRLTVL.

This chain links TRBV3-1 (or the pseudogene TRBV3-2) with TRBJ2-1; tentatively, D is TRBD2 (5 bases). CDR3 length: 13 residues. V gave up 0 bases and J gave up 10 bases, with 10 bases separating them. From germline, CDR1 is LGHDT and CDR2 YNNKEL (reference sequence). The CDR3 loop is CASSQDGGREQFF. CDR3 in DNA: TGTGCCAGCAGCCAAGATGGAGGTCGGGAGCAGTTCTTC.

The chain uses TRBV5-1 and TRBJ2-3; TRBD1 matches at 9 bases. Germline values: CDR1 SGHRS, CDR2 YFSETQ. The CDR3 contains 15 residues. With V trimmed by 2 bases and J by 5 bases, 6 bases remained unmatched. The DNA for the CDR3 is TGCGCCAGCAGCTTACAGGGGGCGCGAGGAGATACGCAGTATTTT. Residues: CASSLQGARGDTQYF.

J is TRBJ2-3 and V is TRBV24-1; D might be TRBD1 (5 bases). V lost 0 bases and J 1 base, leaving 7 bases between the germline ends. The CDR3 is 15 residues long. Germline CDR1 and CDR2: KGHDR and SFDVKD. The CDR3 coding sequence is TGTGCCACCAGTGATTTGAGGGGTCGCACAGATACGCAGTATTTT. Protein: CATSDLRGRTDTQYF.

CDR3 protein: CASSKARGLIGTEAFF. CDR3 in DNA: TGTGCCAGTAGCAAGGCCAGGGGGCTCATAGGCACTGAAGCTTTCTTT. The rearrangement links TRBV19 to TRBJ1-1; 8 bases line up with TRBD1. V was pared by 6 bases and J by 4 bases, with 13 bases of the junction left unmatched. The CDR3 spans 16 residues. Per germline, CDR1 LNHDA and CDR2 SQIVND (reference sequence).

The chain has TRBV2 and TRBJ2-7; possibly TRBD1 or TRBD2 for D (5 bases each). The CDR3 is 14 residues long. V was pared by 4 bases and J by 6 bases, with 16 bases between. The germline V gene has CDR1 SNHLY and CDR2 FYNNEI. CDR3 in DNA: TGTGCCAGCAGTGGAGAACTAGTTGGGGGCGAGCAGTACTTC. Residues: CASSGELVGGEQYF.

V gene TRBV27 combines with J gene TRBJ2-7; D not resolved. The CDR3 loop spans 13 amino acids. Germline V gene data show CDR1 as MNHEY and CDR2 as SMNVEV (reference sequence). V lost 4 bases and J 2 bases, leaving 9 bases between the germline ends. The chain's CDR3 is CASSSPMTYEQYF. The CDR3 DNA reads TGTGCCAGCAGTTCCCCCATGACCTACGAGCAGTACTTC.

The DNA for the CDR3 is TGTGCCAGTAGTAAGACAGGGGGCTATGGCTACACCTTC. Translation: CASSKTGGYGYTF. The chain employs TRBV19 and TRBJ1-2; the match to TRBD1 covers 9 bases. The CDR3 length is 13 residues. With 4 bases clipped from V and 4 bases from J, the junction kept 1 base outside the gene matches. From germline, CDR1 is LNHDA and CDR2 SQIVND (reference sequence).

The CDR3 is CSVDGPGTTLGEQFF. CDR3 in DNA: TGCAGCGTTGACGGTCCAGGGACTACCCTCGGTGAGCAGTTCTTC. The chain employs TRBV29-1 and TRBJ2-1; 7 bases line up with TRBD2. V trimming: 3 bases; J trimming: 9 bases; junction bases outside the gene matches: 14. The CDR3 is 15 residues long. Germline assignment: CDR1 SQVTM and CDR2 ANQGSEA.

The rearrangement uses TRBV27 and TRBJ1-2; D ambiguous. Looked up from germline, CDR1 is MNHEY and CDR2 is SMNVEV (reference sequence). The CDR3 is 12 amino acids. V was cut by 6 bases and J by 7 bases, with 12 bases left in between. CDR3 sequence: CASREAGRGYTF. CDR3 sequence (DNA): TGTGCCAGCAGGGAGGCAGGACGTGGCTACACCTTC.

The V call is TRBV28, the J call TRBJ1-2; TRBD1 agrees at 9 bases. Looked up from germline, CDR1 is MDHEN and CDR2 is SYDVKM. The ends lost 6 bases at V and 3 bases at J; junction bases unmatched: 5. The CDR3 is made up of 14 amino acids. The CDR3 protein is CASSQQGADYGYTF. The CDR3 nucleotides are TGTGCCAGCAGCCAACAGGGGGCCGACTATGGCTACACCTTC.

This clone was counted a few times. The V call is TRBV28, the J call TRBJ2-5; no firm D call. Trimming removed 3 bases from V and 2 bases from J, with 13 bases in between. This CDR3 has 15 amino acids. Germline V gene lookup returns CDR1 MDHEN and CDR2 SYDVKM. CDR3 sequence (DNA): TGTGCCAGCAGTTTGATAAGACTGATTCAAGAGACCCAGTACTTC. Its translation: CASSLIRLIQETQYF. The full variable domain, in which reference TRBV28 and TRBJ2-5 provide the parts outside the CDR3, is DVKVTQSSRYLVKRTGEKVFLECVQDMDHENMFWYRQDPGLGLRLIYFSYDVKMKEKGDIPEGYSVSREKKERFSLILESASTNQTSMYLCASSLIRLIQETQYFGPGTRLLVL.

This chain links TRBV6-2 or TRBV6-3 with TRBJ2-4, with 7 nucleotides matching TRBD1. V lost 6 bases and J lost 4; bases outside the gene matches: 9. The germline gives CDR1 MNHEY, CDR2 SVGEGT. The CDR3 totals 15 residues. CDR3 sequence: CASSPPGTVKNIQYF. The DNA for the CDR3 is TGTGCCAGCAGCCCCCCCGGGACAGTTAAAAACATTCAGTACTTC.

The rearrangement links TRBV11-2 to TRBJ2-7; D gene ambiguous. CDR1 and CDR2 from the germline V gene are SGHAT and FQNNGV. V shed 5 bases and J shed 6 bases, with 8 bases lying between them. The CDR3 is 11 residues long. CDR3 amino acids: CASSRSVEQYF. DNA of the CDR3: TGTGCCAGCAGCCGAAGCGTCGAGCAGTACTTC.

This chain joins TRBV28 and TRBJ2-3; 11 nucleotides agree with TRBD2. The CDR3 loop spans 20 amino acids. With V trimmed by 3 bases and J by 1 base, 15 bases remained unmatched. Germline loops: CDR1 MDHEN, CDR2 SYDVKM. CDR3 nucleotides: TGTGCCAGCAGTTTGGGGTGGAGTTTTAGCGGGAGGGCCCGCACAGATACGCAGTATTTT. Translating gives CASSLGWSFSGRARTDTQYF.